These T cell receptor beta chains were read from a single sample in a study of PD-1 and CTLA-4 blockade in melanoma. Data came from immunoSEQ multiplex PCR; TCRdb stores just in-frame clones and leaves some out. The sample contains around 20,000 clones, roughly 88% of which appear only once. Sequencing was performed on CD8+ T cells from peripheral blood, taken before anti-PD-1 treatment. The receptors were gathered from a human donor with melanoma. The CDR3 runs from the conserved cysteine through the conserved F or W. A D gene is named only where the DNA matches it firmly. Where a row states a size, it is once, few, many or the class of an expanded clone; other rows omit it.

j_call: TRBJ1-4
clone_size: NA
v_call: TRBV9
d_call: NA
cdr3_nt: TGTGCCAGCAGCGTCACCGATGAAAAACTGTTTTTT
cdr3_aa: CASSVTDEKLFF

j_call: TRBJ2-7
clone_size: NA
v_call: TRBV5-1
d_call: NA
cdr3_nt: TGCGCCAGCAGCTTGGATGCAGGTAACGAGCAGTACTTC
cdr3_aa: CASSLDAGNEQYF

j_call: TRBJ1-2
clone_size: NA
v_call: TRBV14
d_call: NA
cdr3_nt: TGTGCCAGCAGCCAAGGGGCAGGGGCGAATGGCTACACCTTC
cdr3_aa: CASSQGAGANGYTF

j_call: TRBJ2-1
clone_size: once
v_call: TRBV5-5
d_call: NA
cdr3_nt: TGTGCCAGCAGCTTGACAGACTCCTACAATGAGCAGTTCTTC
cdr3_aa: CASSLTDSYNEQFF

j_call: TRBJ1-1
clone_size: NA
v_call: TRBV14
d_call: NA
cdr3_nt: TGTGCCAGCAGCCCCGCCCAGACTGAAGCTTTCTTT
cdr3_aa: CASSPAQTEAFF

j_call: TRBJ2-7
clone_size: NA
v_call: TRBV7-9
d_call: NA
cdr3_nt: TGTGCCAGCAGCTTCCCCTCCACAGGGAGCTCCTACGAGCAGTACTTC
cdr3_aa: CASSFPSTGSSYEQYF

j_call: TRBJ2-1
clone_size: NA
v_call: TRBV6-5
d_call: NA
cdr3_nt: TGTGCCAGCAGTTCCTACCAGGGAGCCCAGTTCTTC
cdr3_aa: CASSSYQGAQFF

j_call: TRBJ2-3
clone_size: NA
v_call: TRBV11-2
d_call: TRBD2
cdr3_nt: TGTGCCAGCAGCTCCCCCGGGCTAGCGGGGGGCACAACAGATACGCAGTATTTT
cdr3_aa: CASSSPGLAGGTTDTQYF

j_call: TRBJ2-2
clone_size: once
v_call: TRBV11-3
d_call: NA
cdr3_nt: TGTGCCAGCAGCCGAGGCAGGGGGGGCACCGGGGAGCTGTTTTTT
cdr3_aa: CASSRGRGGTGELFF

j_call: TRBJ2-3
clone_size: NA
v_call: TRBV5-4
d_call: TRBD1
cdr3_nt: TGTGCCAGCGGACAACAGGGGACAGATACGCAGTATTTT
cdr3_aa: CASGQQGTDTQYF

j_call: TRBJ1-4
clone_size: NA
v_call: TRBV6-5
d_call: NA
cdr3_nt: TGTGCCAGCAGTTACTCGGGCCGGGGGGAAAAACTGTTTTTT
cdr3_aa: CASSYSGRGEKLFF

j_call: TRBJ2-1
clone_size: once
v_call: TRBV5-1
d_call: NA
cdr3_nt: TGCGCCAGCGGGTCAGGGTTAGATGAGCAGTTCTTC
cdr3_aa: CASGSGLDEQFF

j_call: TRBJ2-5
clone_size: NA
v_call: TRBV2
d_call: NA
cdr3_nt: TGTGCCAGCGGGGAGGGGGGGCTAGGAGAGACCCAGTACTTC
cdr3_aa: CASGEGGLGETQYF

j_call: TRBJ1-1
clone_size: NA
v_call: TRBV12-3/TRBV12-4
d_call: NA
cdr3_nt: TGTGCCAGCAGTGGCTATACCCCTGAAGCTTTCTTT
cdr3_aa: CASSGYTPEAFF

j_call: TRBJ1-4
clone_size: NA
v_call: TRBV7-9
d_call: NA
cdr3_nt: TGTGCCAGCAGCTTAGCGCAAATGGGTATGGGTAAGAATGAAAAACTGTTTTTT
cdr3_aa: CASSLAQMGMGKNEKLFF

j_call: TRBJ2-3
clone_size: NA
v_call: TRBV7-2
d_call: NA
cdr3_nt: TGTGCCAGCAGCAACCCCGGAGATACGCAGTATTTT
cdr3_aa: CASSNPGDTQYF

j_call: TRBJ1-5
clone_size: NA
v_call: TRBV2
d_call: TRBD1
cdr3_nt: TGTGCCAGCAGTGAAACATACAGGGGGATTCAGCCCCAGCATTTT
cdr3_aa: CASSETYRGIQPQHF

j_call: TRBJ2-1
clone_size: NA
v_call: TRBV7-9
d_call: TRBD2
cdr3_nt: TGTGCCAGCAGCGCGGGAGGTGAGCAGTTCTTC
cdr3_aa: CASSAGGEQFF

j_call: TRBJ1-4
clone_size: NA
v_call: TRBV7-9
d_call: TRBD1
cdr3_nt: TGTGCCAGCAGCGAGGGTTCAGGGGGCCAAGAAAAACTGTTTTTT
cdr3_aa: CASSEGSGGQEKLFF

j_call: TRBJ1-1
clone_size: few
v_call: TRBV3-1/TRBV3-2
d_call: NA
cdr3_nt: TGTGCCAGCAGCCAAGGGGTAGTGACGGGGAACACTGAAGCTTTCTTT
cdr3_aa: CASSQGVVTGNTEAFF

j_call: TRBJ2-7
clone_size: NA
v_call: TRBV4-3
d_call: NA
cdr3_nt: TGCGCCAGCAGCCAAGATCTAACCCTTACGTCCTACGAGCAGTACTTC
cdr3_aa: CASSQDLTLTSYEQYF

j_call: TRBJ1-5
clone_size: NA
v_call: TRBV4-2
d_call: NA
cdr3_nt: TGTGCCAGCAGCCAAAGAAGTGAGGGACACATCAATCAGCCCCAGCATTTT
cdr3_aa: CASSQRSEGHINQPQHF

j_call: TRBJ1-2
clone_size: NA
v_call: TRBV2
d_call: TRBD1
cdr3_nt: TGTGCCAGCAGTGAAGCGCGGACAGGGGGCGCGAACTATGGCTACACCTTC
cdr3_aa: CASSEARTGGANYGYTF

j_call: TRBJ1-1
clone_size: NA
v_call: TRBV7-9
d_call: TRBD1
cdr3_nt: TGTGCCAGCTTGCAGGGGGACACTGAAGCTTTCTTT
cdr3_aa: CASLQGDTEAFF

j_call: TRBJ1-1
clone_size: NA
v_call: TRBV7-9
d_call: NA
cdr3_nt: TGTGCCAGCAGCTTAGACGCTGAAGCTTTCTTT
cdr3_aa: CASSLDAEAFF

j_call: TRBJ1-2
clone_size: NA
v_call: TRBV3-1/TRBV3-2
d_call: NA
cdr3_nt: TGTGCCAGCAGCCAAGATCCCTTCCCCGCCGGGAACTATGGCTACACCTTC
cdr3_aa: CASSQDPFPAGNYGYTF

j_call: TRBJ2-3
clone_size: few
v_call: TRBV6-5
d_call: NA
cdr3_nt: TGTGCCAGCAGGGTTGGGGGGGGCTCTGGAGATACGCAGTATTTT
cdr3_aa: CASRVGGGSGDTQYF

j_call: TRBJ1-2
clone_size: NA
v_call: TRBV28
d_call: TRBD1
cdr3_nt: TGTGCCAGCAGTAATAAGGTCAGGGGGCGCGATGGCTACACCTTC
cdr3_aa: CASSNKVRGRDGYTF

j_call: TRBJ2-5
clone_size: once
v_call: TRBV3-1/TRBV3-2
d_call: TRBD1
cdr3_nt: TGTGCCAGCAGCCTATCCTCAGCCTTCCGGGACAGGGGACAAGAGACCCAGTACTTC
cdr3_aa: CASSLSSAFRDRGQETQYF

j_call: TRBJ1-5
clone_size: NA
v_call: TRBV28
d_call: NA
cdr3_nt: TGTGCCAGCAGTTTAGGTCCACAGGGTAGCAATCAGCCCCAGCATTTT
cdr3_aa: CASSLGPQGSNQPQHF

j_call: TRBJ1-5
clone_size: NA
v_call: TRBV7-9
d_call: TRBD1
cdr3_nt: TGTGCCAGCAGCTTGGGCGGGACAGGGAATCAGCCCCAGCATTTT
cdr3_aa: CASSLGGTGNQPQHF

j_call: TRBJ2-1
clone_size: NA
v_call: TRBV27
d_call: NA
cdr3_nt: TGTGCCAGCAGATCAAGGGACACTTATGACTACAATGAGCAGTTCTTC
cdr3_aa: CASRSRDTYDYNEQFF

j_call: TRBJ1-2
clone_size: NA
v_call: TRBV12-3/TRBV12-4
d_call: NA
cdr3_nt: TGTGCCAGCAGTTCCGAAGGGGACTATGGCTACACCTTC
cdr3_aa: CASSSEGDYGYTF

j_call: TRBJ2-7
clone_size: NA
v_call: TRBV7-9
d_call: NA
cdr3_nt: TGTGCCAGCAGCTTCGCCCTCTCCTACGAGCAGTACTTC
cdr3_aa: CASSFALSYEQYF

j_call: TRBJ1-2
clone_size: NA
v_call: TRBV7-9
d_call: TRBD1
cdr3_nt: TGTGCCAGCAGCTCCACAGGGGACTACTATGGCTACACCTTC
cdr3_aa: CASSSTGDYYGYTF

j_call: TRBJ2-5
clone_size: once
v_call: TRBV9
d_call: NA
cdr3_nt: TGTGCCAGCAGCGGGGACCAGGGAATAGAGACCCAGTACTTC
cdr3_aa: CASSGDQGIETQYF

j_call: TRBJ2-7
clone_size: NA
v_call: TRBV7-6
d_call: NA
cdr3_nt: TGTGCCAGCACCCTAGGGGGAGGTCTCGAGCAGTACTTC
cdr3_aa: CASTLGGGLEQYF

j_call: TRBJ2-4
clone_size: few
v_call: TRBV28
d_call: NA
cdr3_nt: TGTGCCAGCAGTTTAGCGGACGTATTAGCCAAAAACATTCAGTACTTC
cdr3_aa: CASSLADVLAKNIQYF

j_call: TRBJ2-1
clone_size: NA
v_call: TRBV2
d_call: NA
cdr3_nt: TGTGCCAGCAGGGCCTACAATGAGCAGTTCTTC
cdr3_aa: CASRAYNEQFF

j_call: TRBJ2-2
clone_size: NA
v_call: TRBV21-1
d_call: NA
cdr3_nt: TGTGCCAGCAGCACCCAGCGGGGCGCCTTAGGGAGGGAGCTGTTTTTT
cdr3_aa: CASSTQRGALGRELFF

j_call: TRBJ2-2
clone_size: NA
v_call: TRBV28
d_call: NA
cdr3_nt: TGTGCCAGCAGTTTTCCCGGGGTTGTCGACACCGGGGAGCTGTTTTTT
cdr3_aa: CASSFPGVVDTGELFF

j_call: TRBJ1-6
clone_size: NA
v_call: TRBV19
d_call: NA
cdr3_nt: TGTGCCAGTAGTATCGTGGGGGCAGGGAGCGTGGATTCACCCCTCCACTTT
cdr3_aa: CASSIVGAGSVDSPLHF

j_call: TRBJ1-1
clone_size: NA
v_call: TRBV28
d_call: NA
cdr3_nt: TGTGCCAGCAGTCCCCTGGGACGGACTGAAGCTTTCTTT
cdr3_aa: CASSPLGRTEAFF

j_call: TRBJ2-7
clone_size: NA
v_call: TRBV11-2
d_call: TRBD2
cdr3_nt: TGTGCCAGCAGCACGACTAGCGGGGGCTACGAGCAGTACTTC
cdr3_aa: CASSTTSGGYEQYF

j_call: TRBJ2-5
clone_size: NA
v_call: TRBV15
d_call: NA
cdr3_nt: TGTGCCACCAGCAGAGCAACAGGGCAAGAAGAGACCCAGTACTTC
cdr3_aa: CATSRATGQEETQYF

j_call: TRBJ1-2
clone_size: once
v_call: TRBV10-3
d_call: TRBD1
cdr3_nt: TGTGCCATCAACCTTGCAGGGGGCGCCGACTATGGCTACACCTTC
cdr3_aa: CAINLAGGADYGYTF

j_call: TRBJ2-5
clone_size: NA
v_call: TRBV20-1
d_call: TRBD2
cdr3_nt: TGCAGTGCTAGTTTCGGGGGGGCGGAGACCCAGTACTTC
cdr3_aa: CSASFGGAETQYF

j_call: TRBJ2-7
clone_size: NA
v_call: TRBV19
d_call: NA
cdr3_nt: TGTGCCAGTACCCCCCGGGACGGATCCTACGAGCAGTACTTC
cdr3_aa: CASTPRDGSYEQYF

j_call: TRBJ1-2
clone_size: NA
v_call: TRBV28
d_call: TRBD1
cdr3_nt: TGTGCCAGCAGTTTAAATACCGACAGGGTACATGGCTACACCTTC
cdr3_aa: CASSLNTDRVHGYTF

j_call: TRBJ2-7
clone_size: NA
v_call: TRBV4-2
d_call: TRBD2
cdr3_nt: TGTGCCAGCAGCCAATCGACTAGCGGGGGCCCGGGGGAGCAGTACTTC
cdr3_aa: CASSQSTSGGPGEQYF

j_call: TRBJ1-4
clone_size: NA
v_call: TRBV9
d_call: TRBD1
cdr3_nt: TGTGCCAGCAGCATCGGACAGGGGGCAGATGAAAAACTGTTTTTT
cdr3_aa: CASSIGQGADEKLFF

j_call: TRBJ2-2
clone_size: NA
v_call: TRBV5-6
d_call: TRBD2
cdr3_nt: TGTGCCAGCAGCTTCGAACTAGCGGGGCTCGGGGACACCGGGGAGCTGTTTTTT
cdr3_aa: CASSFELAGLGDTGELFF

j_call: TRBJ1-2
clone_size: few
v_call: TRBV7-9
d_call: NA
cdr3_nt: TGTGCCAGCAGCTCCTCCCGGGACCGAGATAACTATGGCTACACCTTC
cdr3_aa: CASSSSRDRDNYGYTF

j_call: TRBJ2-7
clone_size: NA
v_call: TRBV7-2
d_call: NA
cdr3_nt: TGTGCCAGCAGCTCTATCCCAGCTAGGGAGCAGTACTTC
cdr3_aa: CASSSIPAREQYF